The 12 T cell receptor beta chains below all came from one sample that was sequenced in a study of blood T cell repertoires in COVID-19. Method: immunoSEQ multiplex PCR; TCRdb's copy keeps in-frame clones and lacks some. Here the sample spans 150,000 to 200,000 clones, roughly 88% being singletons. Specimen: peripheral blood. These receptors all stem from a man between 18 and 29 years old with acute or convalescent COVID-19.

The chain links TRBV5-5 to TRBJ2-7, with 8 bases that match TRBD1. Germline CDR1 SGHKS, CDR2 YYEKEE (reference sequence). J was trimmed by 0 bases and V by 0 bases; bases with no gene match: 2. This CDR3 comprises 15 residues. The CDR3 reads CASSLGGQVSYEQYF. CDR3 coding DNA: TGTGCCAGCAGCTTGGGGGGACAGGTCTCCTACGAGCAGTACTTC.

This clone was seen once. The chain carries TRBV7-2 and TRBJ1-1; D might be TRBD1 (6 bases). Trimming pared 1 base from V and 4 bases from J, leaving 10 bases between. The V gene's germline CDR1 is SGHTA and CDR2 FQGNSA. The CDR3 loop spans 14 amino acids. The DNA for the CDR3 is TGTGCCAGCAGCTTAGACAGGGTGAGCACTGAAGCTTTCTTT. Translating gives CASSLDRVSTEAFF.

The chain uses TRBV18 and TRBJ1-5; D remains unclear. CDR3 length equals 14 residues. Trimming removed 6 bases from V and 5 bases from J, with 14 bases in between. Germline CDR1 reads KGHSH; CDR2 reads LQKENI. CDR3 in DNA: TGTGCCAGCTCTAGTGCGGGGAAAGATCAGCCCCAGCATTTT. Protein: CASSSAGKDQPQHF.

The V and J genes are TRBV19 and TRBJ2-1; possibly TRBD1 for D (6 bases). CDR1 and CDR2 (germline): LNHDA, SQIVND (reference sequence). Trimming left V 6 bases short and J 0 bases short, with 12 bases between. The CDR3 spans 15 residues. CDR3 amino acids: CASSLTGSSYNEQFF. The DNA for the CDR3 is TGTGCCAGTAGCCTTACAGGGAGCTCCTACAATGAGCAGTTCTTC.

V gene TRBV9 combines with J gene TRBJ1-3; 7 positions match TRBD1. V dropped 1 base and J dropped 0; count of bases not matched to a gene: 4. The V gene's germline CDR1 is SGDLS and CDR2 YYNGEE. CDR3 size: 16 residues. Written as DNA, the CDR3 is TGTGCCAGCAGCGTACAGGGACAGACCTCTGGAAACACCATATATTTT. Translation: CASSVQGQTSGNTIYF.

This clone showed up just once. The J gene is TRBJ2-7, the V gene TRBV29-1; weak D call: TRBD1 (6 bases). Germline V lookup: CDR1 SQVTM, CDR2 ANQGSEA. This CDR3 comprises 13 residues. V shed 7 bases and J shed 2 bases, with 15 bases lying between them. As DNA, the CDR3 is TGCAGCGGGATTGGGGACATCACCTACGAGCAGTACTTC. Its protein is CSGIGDITYEQYF.

This clone was counted between two and nine times. The chain carries TRBV19 and TRBJ2-7, with 7 bases aligning to TRBD1. V lost 9 bases to trimming and J lost 6 bases; unmatched junction nucleotides: 11. This CDR3 contains 13 residues. Germline V gene data show CDR1 as LNHDA and CDR2 as SQIVND (reference sequence). CDR3 coding DNA: TGTGCCAGCAGGGACAGAGCATCCCTCGAGCAGTACTTC. Translation: CASRDRASLEQYF. Full variable domain (outside the CDR3, taken from reference TRBV19 and TRBJ2-7): DGGITQSPKYLFRKEGQNVTLSCEQNLNHDAMYWYRQDPGQGLRLIYYSQIVNDFQKGDIAEGYSVSREKKESFPLTVTSAQKNPTAFYLCASRDRASLEQYFGPGTRLTVT.

Of note for this clone: Different DNA sequences within this sample yield the same CDR3. The rearrangement links TRBV2 to TRBJ2-3; a possible D gene is TRBD2 (5 bases). CDR3 length: 12 residues. Germline V CDR1 and CDR2: SNHLY, FYNNEI. Between the trimmed V and J ends, which lost 3 bases and 5 bases, there was a span of 6 bases. This CDR3 is CASSDRGDTQYF. The CDR3 DNA reads as TGTGCCAGCAGTGATCGGGGAGATACGCAGTATTTT.

This chain links TRBV19 with TRBJ1-1; D might be TRBD1 (5 bases). The CDR3 is made up of 11 amino acids. V was trimmed by 6 bases and J by 8 bases, leaving 10 bases between them. Germline loops: CDR1 LNHDA, CDR2 SQIVND (reference sequence). The CDR3 region has the DNA TGTGCCAGTAGAAACAACAGGGAAGCTTTCTTT. This codes for CASRNNREAFF.

V gene TRBV6-5 combines with J gene TRBJ1-2; D ambiguous. Trimming shortened V by 2 bases and J by 3 bases, and 7 bases separated the two germline ends. CDR1 is MNHEY and CDR2 is SVGAGI in the germline V gene. The CDR3 is 13 residues long. The CDR3: CASSYRRDYGYTF. The CDR3 DNA sequence: TGTGCCAGCAGTTACCGACGGGACTATGGCTACACCTTC.

The chain carries TRBV19 and TRBJ1-2; unclear D gene. CDR1 is LNHDA and CDR2 is SQIVND in the germline V gene (reference sequence). V dropped 7 bases and J dropped 8 bases, with 23 bases sitting between them. The CDR3 spans 15 residues. The CDR3 sequence is CASTIAMTVASGYTF. CDR3 coding DNA: TGTGCCAGTACCATTGCCATGACCGTAGCTAGCGGCTACACCTTC. Together with reference TRBV19 and TRBJ1-2, the CDR3 gives the full variable domain: DGGITQSPKYLFRKEGQNVTLSCEQNLNHDAMYWYRQDPGQGLRLIYYSQIVNDFQKGDIAEGYSVSREKKESFPLTVTSAQKNPTAFYLCASTIAMTVASGYTFGSGTRLTVV.

CDR3 amino acids: CASSLQGAFGYEQYF. The CDR3 DNA is TGCGCCAGCAGCTTACAGGGGGCATTCGGGTACGAGCAGTACTTC. The chain employs TRBV5-1 and TRBJ2-7, with TRBD1 matching 9 bases. Germline CDR1 reads SGHRS; CDR2 reads YFSETQ. With 2 bases clipped from V and 4 bases from J, the junction kept 7 bases outside the gene matches. The CDR3 contains 15 residues.